This T cell receptor (beta chain) was captured by sequencing in a study of human T cells and chemical hapten exposure. The time point denotes: patch test 1, 2 weeks after DPC sensitization. Regarding treatment: therapeutic diphenylcyclopropenone sensitization with weekly scalp DPC. The germline V and J ends were trimmed by 1 base and 7 bases, with 16 bases remaining between them. This CDR3 comprises 16 residues. Germline V gives CDR1 SGHTA, CDR2 FQGNSA. TCRdb itself ran the RACE reads through MiXCR, one entry per CDR3 protein. The data hold tens of thousands of distinct CDR3 sequences, with roughly 10% observed a single time.

The sample here was whole blood, taken in connection with sensitization to the hapten diphenylcyclopropenone (DPC). This receptor was obtained from a woman between 45 and 60 years old with alopecia areata. Some clones in this sample may be carry-over from other donors' samples. This sequence joins TRBV7-2 and TRBJ2-2; perhaps D is TRBD1 or TRBD2 (5 bases each). The CDR3 nucleotides are TGTGCCAGCAGCTTAGGAGGACTGGGGACGGTCGGGGAGCTGTTTTTT. Residues: CASSLGGLGTVGELFF.